What follows is one T cell receptor beta chain and its context. The CDR3 is made up of 16 amino acids. CDR1 is SGHTA and CDR2 is FQGNSA in the germline V gene. The germline V and J ends were trimmed by 1 base and 2 bases, with 15 bases remaining between them. A second PCR, run for about 6 to 12 cycles, used a sample-barcoded 5' primer plus a J-beta primer mix. TCRdb processed the 5' RACE reads anew with MiXCR; each CDR3 protein has one entry. The data show 500,000 to 550,000 distinct CDR3 sequences, 24% seen once. The data derive from a study of blood T cells in healthy people across ages. Another study also made use of these data, one on T cells of mothers and their children.

The gene calls are TRBV7-2 and TRBJ2-7; a weak D match, TRBD1 (6 bases). Sequencing was carried out using blood. This TCR was sampled from a boy aged 5-17 years in good health. CDR3 protein: CASSLVAGAQAYEQYF. Written as DNA, the CDR3 is TGTGCCAGCAGCTTAGTAGCAGGGGCTCAGGCCTACGAGCAGTACTTC.